This T cell receptor (beta chain) was obtained from a study of cytomegalovirus exposure and HLA in healthy donors. Whole-study results and caveats: HLA allele associations emerged for 17,000 or so TCR beta sequences in a later analysis, at 0.05 false discovery rate.

In germline, CDR1 is SGHTA, CDR2 FQGNSA. There are 13 residues in the CDR3. Deletions cut 3 bases from V and 5 bases from J, with 10 bases between. This PCR relied on a set of 60 Vbeta primers and 13 Jbeta primers. Repertoires were generated with immunoSEQ multiplex PCR, while TCRdb's copy carries only in-frame clones and drops some. Of a few hundred thousand clones listed, about 80% are singletons. Concerning this clone: Its antigen is currently unknown.

Sequencing was performed on PBMCs. The chain links TRBV7-2 to TRBJ2-5; D possibly corresponds to TRBD2 (5 bases). The receptor's source is a girl aged 10 to 17 in good health and CMV-seronegative. The CDR3 loop is CASSFSRRETQYF. The CDR3 bases are TGTGCCAGCAGCTTCTCCCGGAGGGAGACCCAGTACTTC.